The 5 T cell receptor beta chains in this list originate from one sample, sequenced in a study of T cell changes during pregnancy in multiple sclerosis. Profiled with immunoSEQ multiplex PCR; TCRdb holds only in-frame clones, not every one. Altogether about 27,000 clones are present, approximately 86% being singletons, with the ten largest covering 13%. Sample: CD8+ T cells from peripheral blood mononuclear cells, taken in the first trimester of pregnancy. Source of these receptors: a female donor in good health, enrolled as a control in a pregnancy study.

CDR3 region: CASSITSGYTDTQYF. In DNA, the CDR3 is TGTGCCAGCAGTATAACTAGCGGATACACAGATACGCAGTATTTT. The V and J genes are TRBV27 and TRBJ2-3; TRBD2 agrees at 8 bases. With V trimmed by 5 bases and J by 2 bases, 6 bases remained unmatched. Germline V lookup: CDR1 MNHEY, CDR2 SMNVEV (reference sequence). CDR3 length equals 15 residues.

CDR3 sequence: CASSLGLASYNEQFF. CDR3 nucleotide sequence: TGCGCCAGCAGCCTGGGACTAGCCTCCTACAATGAGCAGTTCTTC. The chain links TRBV5-1 to TRBJ2-1; 9 bases agree with TRBD2. This CDR3 region has 15 residues. After removal of 4 bases from V and 0 bases from J, the junction contained 2 bases not matched to a gene. In germline, CDR1 is SGHRS, CDR2 YFSETQ.

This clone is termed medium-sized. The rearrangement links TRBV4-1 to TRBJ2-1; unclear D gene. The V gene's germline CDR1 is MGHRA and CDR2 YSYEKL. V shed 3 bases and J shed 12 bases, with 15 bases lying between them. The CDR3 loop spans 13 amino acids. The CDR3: CASSQQRLSRQFF. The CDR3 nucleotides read TGCGCCAGCAGCCAGCAGAGACTCTCTAGGCAGTTCTTC.

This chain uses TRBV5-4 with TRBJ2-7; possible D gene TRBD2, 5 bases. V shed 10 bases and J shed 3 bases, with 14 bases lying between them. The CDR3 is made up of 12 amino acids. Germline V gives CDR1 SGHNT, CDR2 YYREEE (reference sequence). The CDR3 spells CARWGELYEQYF. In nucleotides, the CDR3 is TGTGCCCGTTGGGGAGAACTCTACGAGCAGTACTTC.

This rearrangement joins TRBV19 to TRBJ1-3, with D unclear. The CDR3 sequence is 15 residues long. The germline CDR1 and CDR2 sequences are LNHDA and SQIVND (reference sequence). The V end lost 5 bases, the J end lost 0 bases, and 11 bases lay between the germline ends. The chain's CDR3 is CASSERAFSGNTIYF. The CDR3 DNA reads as TGTGCCAGTAGTGAGAGGGCCTTCTCTGGAAACACCATATATTTT.